This T cell receptor (beta chain) was recorded in a study of identical twins. CDR3 length equals 18 residues. V trimming: 3 bases; J trimming: 5 bases; junction bases outside the gene matches: 19. CDR1 SGDLS and CDR2 YYNGEE come from the germline V gene. Overall study results and limits: Cross-sectional statistics underpinned the conclusions; the same donors were not followed.

This clonotype was detected once. Its target is unknown. Template switching supplied a universal primer site; unique molecular identifiers were carried on the cDNA. Each CDR3 protein gets one entry after TCRdb re-called the 5' RACE reads with MiXCR. In the table there are about 470,000 distinct CDR3 sequences, around 24% of which are singletons. This sample also appeared in a second study, on T cells expressing NK-cell markers. From that study: The TCR beta repertoires were obtained from sorted CD3+CD56+NKG2C+, CD3+CD56+NKG2C- and CD3+CD56-NKG2C+ T cells. Eight donors were sequenced, of whom seven were HCMV-seropositive, while the remaining one was HCMV-seronegative.

The sequenced material came from CD4+ T cells sorted from blood. This sequence joins TRBV9 and TRBJ2-5, with TRBD2 identical over 7 bases. The sequence was collected from a woman aged 18-30 years in good health. CDR3 DNA: TGTGCCAGCAGCGCACAGGTCGCTAGCGGAAACCGGAGGGAGACCCAGTACTTC. Protein: CASSAQVASGNRRETQYF.